This is a list of T cell receptor beta chains from one sample in a study of graft-versus-host responses after intestinal transplantation. Assay: immunoSEQ multiplex PCR; the TCRdb copy retains only in-frame clones and omits some. The data show about 7,400 clones, approximately 68% seen once. The specimen comprised ileum tissue, sampled about 32 weeks after intestinal transplantation. All receptors derive from a human patient who received an intestinal transplant, so some T cells may come from the graft donor. CDR3s include the opening cysteine and the closing phenylalanine or tryptophan. D genes are given only for firm matches. Rows give clone size only sometimes, using once, few, many, or a class for an expanded clone.

clone_size	d_call	j_call	v_call	cdr3_nt	cdr3_aa
.	TRBD1	TRBJ2-1	TRBV5-4	TGTGCCAGCAGCCTCGGGACAGGGGGTCGGAATGAGCAGTTCTTC	CASSLGTGGRNEQFF
.	TRBD2	TRBJ2-3	TRBV5-6	TGTGCCAGCAGCGGGGGACTAGCGACAGATACGCAGTATTTT	CASSGGLATDTQYF
.	TRBD1	TRBJ1-2	TRBV9	TGTGCCAGCAGCTATAACCGTGGACAGGGGTATGGCTACACCTTC	CASSYNRGQGYGYTF
.	.	TRBJ2-5	TRBV12-5	TGTGCTAGTTCTTTGGGAGACGGGGGCCGGGAGACCCAGTACTTC	CASSLGDGGRETQYF
.	.	TRBJ1-6	TRBV27	TGTGCCAGCAGTTTAATCCTGCAGTATAGCTCCTATAATTCACCCCTCCACTTT	CASSLILQYSSYNSPLHF
.	TRBD2	TRBJ2-1	TRBV30	TGTGCCTGGAGTACGGGGACTAGCGGGATTTACAATGAGCAGTTCTTC	CAWSTGTSGIYNEQFF
once	.	TRBJ1-5	TRBV6-1	TGTGCCAGCAGTGAAGGCAGGGTCAGCAATCAGCCCCAGCATTTT	CASSEGRVSNQPQHF
few	.	TRBJ1-2	TRBV5-6	TGTGCCAGCAGCCCGGGTCCAAGTGATGGCTACACCTTC	CASSPGPSDGYTF
.	.	TRBJ2-5	TRBV4-1	TGCGCCAGCAGCATAAGCTGGCAAGAGACCCAGTACTTC	CASSISWQETQYF
.	TRBD1	TRBJ1-2	TRBV7-6	TGTGCCAGCAGCCACGGACAGGGGGCTAACTATGGCTACACCTTC	CASSHGQGANYGYTF
.	.	TRBJ2-2	TRBV2	TGTGCCAGCAGTGAATATCCAACCGGGGAGCTGTTTTTT	CASSEYPTGELFF
.	TRBD1	TRBJ1-2	TRBV7-9	TGTGCCAGCAGCTTAGATCCCGGGACAGCTGATGGCTACACCTTC	CASSLDPGTADGYTF
.	.	TRBJ1-1	TRBV7-3	TGTGCCAGCAGCTTATCAGCCATGAACACTGAAGCTTTCTTT	CASSLSAMNTEAFF
.	TRBD1	TRBJ1-4	TRBV19	TGTGCCAGTAGTACCGACAGGGGACGTATGGAAAAACTGTTTTTT	CASSTDRGRMEKLFF
.	.	TRBJ1-2	TRBV19	TGTGCCAGTAGCAAACAGTTCGGGACACCGATGAACTATGGCTACACCTTC	CASSKQFGTPMNYGYTF
.	.	TRBJ2-2	TRBV19	TGTGCCAGTAGTATGTCCGGGGATGTGGGGGGCCTGTTTTTT	CASSMSGDVGGLFF
.	.	TRBJ2-1	TRBV7-9	TGTGCCAGCAGCCCAGTTCCCAGGCGCTACAATGAGCAGTTCTTC	CASSPVPRRYNEQFF
.	.	TRBJ1-5	TRBV10-3	TGTGCCATCAGTGAAGCGGGTTACGATCAGCCCCAGCATTTT	CAISEAGYDQPQHF
few	TRBD2	TRBJ2-2	TRBV9	TGTGCCAGCAGCGTAGAAATCGGGGGGTCAATCACCGGGGAGCTGTTTTTT	CASSVEIGGSITGELFF
once	TRBD2	TRBJ2-1	TRBV5-6	TGTGCCAGCAGCTTGTCTGGACTAGCGGGGATCCGAGAGCAGTTCTTC	CASSLSGLAGIREQFF
.	.	TRBJ1-1	TRBV2	TGTGCCAGCAATCCCTTCTTAGGGCCTGGGAACACTGAAGCTTTCTTT	CASNPFLGPGNTEAFF
.	.	TRBJ1-1	TRBV27	TGTGCCAGCTGGGACACTTTGAACACTGAAGCTTTCTTT	CASWDTLNTEAFF
medium-sized	.	TRBJ1-5	TRBV28	TGTGCCAGCAGTTTTCTTAGTGCCGGAGTGGGAAATCAGCCCCAGCATTTT	CASSFLSAGVGNQPQHF
.	.	TRBJ2-6	TRBV21-1	TGTGCCAGCAGCAAGGGGATGGACAGGTCAGTCTCTGGGGCCAACGTCCTGACTTTC	CASSKGMDRSVSGANVLTF
.	.	TRBJ1-2	TRBV5-4	TGTGCCAGCAGCTTGTCCCCTAACTATGGCTACACCTTC	CASSLSPNYGYTF
.	.	TRBJ2-2	TRBV5-6	TGTGCCAGCAGCTTGATTAGGACATTGAACACCGGGGAGCTGTTTTTT	CASSLIRTLNTGELFF
few	.	TRBJ1-2	TRBV28	TGTGCCAGCAGTTTACCGACAGGCGGGTATGGCTACACCTTC	CASSLPTGGYGYTF
.	.	TRBJ1-1	TRBV11-2	TGTGCCAGCAGCTTAGTTTTTATCGAGATGGCCAGGGGCACTGAAGCTTTCTTT	CASSLVFIEMARGTEAFF
.	TRBD1	TRBJ1-6	TRBV13	TGTGCCAGCAGCTTAGGGCCGGGACAGGAGGGTCATTCACCCCTCCACTTT	CASSLGPGQEGHSPLHF
.	.	TRBJ2-6	TRBV18	TGTGCCAGCTCACCATTGTCCACAGACCGCTCTGGGGCCAACGTCCTGACTTTC	CASSPLSTDRSGANVLTF
.	.	TRBJ2-2	TRBV12-5	TGTGCTAGTGGTTTGGTAAATCGGGGGCGGGACGGGGAGCTGTTTTTT	CASGLVNRGRDGELFF
.	.	TRBJ1-1	TRBV27	TGTGCCAGCAGTTTAGAATCTAGAGGGAACACTGAAGCTTTCTTT	CASSLESRGNTEAFF
.	TRBD1	TRBJ1-5	TRBV18	TGTGCCAGCTCAGACAGGGATCAGCCCCAGCATTTT	CASSDRDQPQHF
.	.	TRBJ2-1	TRBV20-1	TGCAGTGCTGAGGACATAGATGAGCAGTTCTTC	CSAEDIDEQFF
.	TRBD2	TRBJ2-1	TRBV27	TGTGCCAGCACCTCAGGGACTAGCGGGTACAATGAGCAGTTCTTC	CASTSGTSGYNEQFF
.	TRBD1	TRBJ2-1	TRBV6-5	TGTGCCAGCACCAGGACAGGGGGCAATGAGCAGTTCTTC	CASTRTGGNEQFF
.	.	TRBJ1-3	TRBV19	TGTGCCACATCCGGGACCGCACAGGGAAACACCATATATTTT	CATSGTAQGNTIYF
.	TRBD2	TRBJ2-3	TRBV5-5	TGTGCCAGCAGCGGGAGCGGGGGGGCCGATACGCAGTATTTT	CASSGSGGADTQYF
.	.	TRBJ2-2	TRBV7-9	TGTGCCAGCAGCTTAGCTTCGGGATTCAACACCGGGGAGCTGTTTTTT	CASSLASGFNTGELFF
medium-sized	.	TRBJ2-1	TRBV27	TGTGCCAGCAGTTTGCCTAGCGCCCACTCCTACAATGAGCAGTTCTTC	CASSLPSAHSYNEQFF
.	TRBD2	TRBJ2-2	TRBV6-4	TGTGCCAGCAGTGACTCAGCGGGGGGGCACACCGGGGAGCTGTTTTTT	CASSDSAGGHTGELFF
once	.	TRBJ2-3	TRBV7-9	TGTGCCAGCACCCCGAGGGGGGGAGCAGATACGCAGTATTTT	CASTPRGGADTQYF
.	.	TRBJ1-6	TRBV11-2	TGTGCCAGCAGCTCCAGAAGGGGGGGGCTTAATTCACCCCTCCACTTT	CASSSRRGGLNSPLHF
medium-sized	.	TRBJ2-5	TRBV4-1	TGCGCCAGCAGCACATCTTGGCAAGAGACCCAGTACTTC	CASSTSWQETQYF
.	.	TRBJ1-2	TRBV28	TGTGCCAGCAGGCGAACAGGGACGGACTCCTATGGCTACACCTTC	CASRRTGTDSYGYTF
.	.	TRBJ1-6	TRBV28	TGTGCCAGCACCCCCCCGGGGTCCAATTCACCCCTCCACTTT	CASTPPGSNSPLHF
.	.	TRBJ2-3	TRBV11-2	TGTGCCAGCAGTAGAGTGGGGTTTAGTGCAGATACGCAGTATTTT	CASSRVGFSADTQYF
.	TRBD1	TRBJ2-3	TRBV5-5	TGTGCCAGCAGCTTACAGGGGATGGATACGCAGTATTTT	CASSLQGMDTQYF
.	.	TRBJ2-7	TRBV7-2	TGTGCCAGCAGCATAGTATCGGGCGGCTCCTACGAGCAGTACTTC	CASSIVSGGSYEQYF
.	TRBD1	TRBJ1-1	TRBV29-1	TGCAGCGTGGGTGGACAGGGATGGACTGAAGCTTTCTTT	CSVGGQGWTEAFF
.	.	TRBJ1-4	TRBV4-3	TGCGCCAGCAGCCAAGATATGGGTGCAACTAATGAAAAACTGTTTTTT	CASSQDMGATNEKLFF
.	.	TRBJ1-6	TRBV27	TGTGCCAGCAGTTTCTCGGGGAGGAGCTCACCCCTCCACTTT	CASSFSGRSSPLHF
.	.	TRBJ1-1	TRBV10-1	TGCGCCAGCAGTGAGCCGAACACTGAAGCTTTCTTT	CASSEPNTEAFF
.	TRBD2	TRBJ2-1	TRBV11-3	TGTGCCAGCAGCTTAGCCACTAGCGGGGGGGACTACAATGAGCAGTTCTTC	CASSLATSGGDYNEQFF
.	.	TRBJ2-3	TRBV28	TGTGCCAGCAGTTTATGGGTTGGCAGCCAGGGAACAGATACGCAGTATTTT	CASSLWVGSQGTDTQYF